This T cell receptor beta chain was profiled in a study of Tregs in tolerant kidney transplant recipients. The study, taken as a whole, reports: Donor-specific Treg expansion exceeded global Treg expansion in tolerant patients, suggesting antigen drive.

The method was immunoSEQ multiplex PCR; TCRdb's version includes in-frame clones alone and lacks a portion of them. In all, the sample yields 25,000 to 40,000 clones. As concerns this clone: Its antigen is still unknown. Coverage ceases 3 residues before the CDR3 finishes, and the germline J gene fills in the end.

Recipients received nonmyeloablative bone marrow transplants from related graft donors, with transient mixed chimerism. The J segment lost 0 bases and the V segment lost 6 bases, leaving 3 bases of the junction unmatched. CDR1 and CDR2 from the germline V gene are DFQATT and SNEGSKA (reference sequence). This CDR3 contains 14 residues. This specimen consisted of CD4+ T cells from blood (PBMCs), obtained 24 months after the transplant. The rearrangement uses TRBV20-1 and TRBJ2-7; TRBD2 agrees at 12 bases. This sequence originates from a human patient who received a combined kidney and bone marrow transplant. The T cells may partly be graft donor cells. Partial CDR3 DNA: TGCAGTGCCCGGACTAGCGGGAACTCCTACGAG. Translation gives CSARTSGNSYE. In full, the CDR3 is CSARTSGNSYEQYF.